These 17 T cell receptor beta chains share one sample of origin, sequenced in a study of shared clonotypes between healthy human individuals. The repertoire was sequenced with immunoSEQ multiplex PCR; TCRdb's copy has only in-frame clones and lacks some. The sample carries 2 million to 3 million clones, roughly 93% recorded once. The sample comprised naive CD4+ T cells from PBMCs. Indicated subset: CD45RA+ positively selected. These receptors were obtained from a man younger than 35 in good health. Some clones in this sample may be carry-over from other donors' samples.

The chain has TRBV7-7 and TRBJ2-2; 8 bases are a match to TRBD2. Germline V CDR1 and CDR2: SSHAT, FNYEAQ (reference sequence). The V and J ends lost 5 bases and 7 bases, in that order; junction bases with no gene match: 6. The CDR3 contains 14 residues. Here the CDR3 DNA reads TGTGCCAGCAGCCCTAGCGGGCTCATCGGGGAGCTGTTTTTT. Translation: CASSPSGLIGELFF.

This chain links TRBV6-4 with TRBJ1-5; D is undetermined. The CDR3 totals 16 residues. Germline V lookup: CDR1 MRHNA, CDR2 SNTAGT. Trimming left V 2 bases short and J 4 bases short, with 15 bases between. The CDR3 sequence: CASSDREGSGNQPQHF. CDR3 bases: TGTGCCAGCAGTGACAGAGAAGGGAGCGGGAATCAGCCCCAGCATTTT.

The chain couples TRBV25-1 to TRBJ1-1, with 8 bases matching TRBD1. The germline V gene encodes CDR1 MGHDK and CDR2 SYGVNS. J lost 2 bases, V lost 9 bases, and 11 bases had no gene match. There are 15 residues in the CDR3. Here the CDR3 reads CASKPPGQANTEAFF. Here the CDR3 DNA reads TGTGCCAGTAAGCCTCCGGGACAGGCCAACACTGAAGCTTTCTTT.

The J gene is TRBJ1-5, the V gene TRBV19, with D perhaps matching TRBD1 (6 bases). This CDR3 is 16 amino acids long. The V gene's germline CDR1 is LNHDA and CDR2 SQIVND (reference sequence). The V gene lost 5 bases and the J gene lost 0 bases, with 14 bases spanning the gap. The CDR3 sequence: CASSASPQGSNQPQHF. The CDR3 nucleotides read TGTGCCAGTAGTGCAAGCCCACAGGGTAGCAATCAGCCCCAGCATTTT. The full variable domain, with the rest looked up from reference TRBV19 and TRBJ1-5, is DGGITQSPKYLFRKEGQNVTLSCEQNLNHDAMYWYRQDPGQGLRLIYYSQIVNDFQKGDIAEGYSVSREKKESFPLTVTSAQKNPTAFYLCASSASPQGSNQPQHFGDGTRLSIL.

The chain combines TRBV5-4 with TRBJ2-1; 9 bases fit TRBD1. This CDR3 spans 15 amino acids. Germline V gene lookup returns CDR1 SGHNT and CDR2 YYREEE (reference sequence). J gave up 6 bases and V 6 bases, and 10 bases lay outside the gene matches. This chain's CDR3 is CASTVPGQGFNEQFF. For the CDR3, the DNA is TGTGCCAGCACAGTCCCGGGACAGGGCTTCAATGAGCAGTTCTTC. Together with reference TRBV5-4 and TRBJ2-1, the CDR3 gives the full variable domain: ETGVTQSPTHLIKTRGQQVTLRCSSQSGHNTVSWYQQALGQGPQFIFQYYREEENGRGNFPPRFSGLQFPNYSSELNVNALELDDSALYLCASTVPGQGFNEQFFGPGTRLTVL.

V gene TRBV7-8 combines with J gene TRBJ2-3; D is possibly TRBD2 (5 bases). Germline values: CDR1 SGHVS, CDR2 FQNEAQ. V was clipped by 3 bases and J by 4 bases, with 11 bases between them. The CDR3 totals 14 residues. The DNA for the CDR3 is TGTGCCAGCAGCTTGGGCTCGGGATCAGATACGCAGTATTTT. Amino acids: CASSLGSGSDTQYF.

This chain connects TRBV5-1 to TRBJ1-2; no clear D gene. The CDR3 is 13 residues long. The V gene lost 3 bases and the J gene lost 3 bases, with 9 bases spanning the gap. Germline values: CDR1 SGHRS, CDR2 YFSETQ. The CDR3 DNA reads as TGCGCCAGCAGCTCCAGCATATACTATGGCTACACCTTC. This encodes CASSSSIYYGYTF.

The V call is TRBV4-2, the J call TRBJ1-1; D not certain. The CDR3 is made up of 19 amino acids. Germline V lookup: CDR1 LGHNA, CDR2 YNFKEQ. The V end lost 2 bases, the J end lost 6 bases, and 28 bases lay between the germline ends. The DNA of the CDR3 is TGTGCCAGCAGCCAACTCCGTCAGAGAACAACCCGGGGTATGGCTGAAGCTTTCTTT. It encodes CASSQLRQRTTRGMAEAFF.

The sample holds one count of this clone. This rearrangement joins TRBV30 to TRBJ1-5; no clear D. V was trimmed by 0 bases and J by 3 bases, leaving 12 bases between them. Germline assignment: CDR1 GTSNPN and CDR2 SVGIG (reference sequence). This CDR3 has 15 amino acids. DNA for the CDR3: TGTGCCTGGAGTGTAGTGGGGAATAACAATCAGCCCCAGCATTTT. This codes for CAWSVVGNNNQPQHF. The complete variable domain, with remaining parts taken from reference TRBV30 and TRBJ1-5, reads SQTIHQWPATLVQPVGSPLSLECTVEGTSNPNLYWYRQAAGRGLQLLFYSVGIGQISSEVPQNLSASRPQDRQFILSSKKLLLSDSGFYLCAWSVVGNNNQPQHFGDGTRLSIL.

About this clone: A read error is possible here, since a much larger clone lies one base away. The V gene is TRBV28, the J gene TRBJ1-1; D is unresolved. V lost 4 bases, J lost 1 base, and 1 base lay in between. Looked up from germline, CDR1 is MDHEN and CDR2 is SYDVKM. There are 11 residues in the CDR3. This CDR3 is CASSWNTEAFF. Here the CDR3 DNA reads TGTGCCAGCAGTTGGAACACTGAAGCTTTCTTT.

The V gene is TRBV5-6, the J gene TRBJ2-2; 9 bases are a match to TRBD1. CDR1 is SGHDT and CDR2 is YYEEEE in the germline V gene. This CDR3 region has 18 residues. The V and J ends lost 4 bases and 7 bases, in that order; junction bases with no gene match: 17. The CDR3 loop reads CASSAPHMWDREGGELFF. The CDR3 DNA sequence: TGTGCCAGCAGCGCGCCCCATATGTGGGACAGGGAAGGCGGGGAGCTGTTTTTT.

CDR3 in amino acids: CASSQAPQYSLREQYF. CDR3 DNA: TGTGCCAGCAGCCAAGCACCGCAGTACTCCCTTAGGGAGCAGTACTTC. The rearrangement uses TRBV4-2 and TRBJ2-7, with D unresolved. The V end lost 1 base, the J end lost 7 bases, and 20 bases lay between the germline ends. The CDR3 contains 16 residues. Germline V gives CDR1 LGHNA, CDR2 YNFKEQ.

The J gene is TRBJ2-2, the V gene TRBV6-5; TRBD2 is a possible D gene (6 bases). The CDR3 is 13 residues long. Trimming took off 6 bases at V and 5 bases at J, with 10 bases between the two ends. CDR1 is MNHEY, CDR2 SVGAGI, per germline. CDR3 nucleotides: TGTGCCAGCAGGAAAGGAGGGACCGGGGAGCTGTTTTTT. It translates to CASRKGGTGELFF.

The chain has TRBV28 and TRBJ2-7; 7 bases agree with TRBD1. The CDR3 loop spans 14 amino acids. V lost 6 bases and J lost 3; bases outside the gene matches: 8. Germline CDR1 and CDR2: MDHEN and SYDVKM. CDR3 sequence: CASRNRQGVYEQYF. In DNA, the CDR3 is TGTGCCAGCAGAAACCGACAGGGAGTCTACGAGCAGTACTTC.

The chain uses TRBV5-1 and TRBJ1-3; the D is unclear. V was cut by 1 base and J by 2 bases, with 19 bases left in between. CDR1 and CDR2 from the germline V gene are SGHRS and YFSETQ. The CDR3 consists of 18 residues. The CDR3 coding sequence is TGCGCCAGCAGCTTGTTGGCCTCGGGCGGAGGAACTGGAAACACCATATATTTT. It is translated as CASSLLASGGGTGNTIYF.

The CDR3 here is CASSLGPGTSGISQYF. The CDR3 DNA is TGCGCCAGCAGCCTCGGACCCGGGACTAGCGGAATTTCGCAGTATTTT. The chain recombines TRBV4-1 with TRBJ2-3, with 11 nucleotides matching TRBD2. The junction had 13 bases not matched to a gene; V was cut back by 4 bases and J by 10 bases. The CDR3 runs 16 residues. Per the germline V gene, CDR1 is MGHRA and CDR2 is YSYEKL.

The J gene is TRBJ1-2, the V gene TRBV6-6, with 7 nucleotides matching TRBD1. Germline trimming cut 0 bases from V and 3 bases from J; bases unmatched to any gene: 4. Per germline, CDR1 MNHNY and CDR2 SVGAGI (reference sequence). The CDR3 is 15 amino acids. The CDR3 spells CASSYSGQGDYGYTF. CDR3 DNA: TGTGCCAGCAGTTACTCAGGGCAGGGGGACTATGGCTACACCTTC.